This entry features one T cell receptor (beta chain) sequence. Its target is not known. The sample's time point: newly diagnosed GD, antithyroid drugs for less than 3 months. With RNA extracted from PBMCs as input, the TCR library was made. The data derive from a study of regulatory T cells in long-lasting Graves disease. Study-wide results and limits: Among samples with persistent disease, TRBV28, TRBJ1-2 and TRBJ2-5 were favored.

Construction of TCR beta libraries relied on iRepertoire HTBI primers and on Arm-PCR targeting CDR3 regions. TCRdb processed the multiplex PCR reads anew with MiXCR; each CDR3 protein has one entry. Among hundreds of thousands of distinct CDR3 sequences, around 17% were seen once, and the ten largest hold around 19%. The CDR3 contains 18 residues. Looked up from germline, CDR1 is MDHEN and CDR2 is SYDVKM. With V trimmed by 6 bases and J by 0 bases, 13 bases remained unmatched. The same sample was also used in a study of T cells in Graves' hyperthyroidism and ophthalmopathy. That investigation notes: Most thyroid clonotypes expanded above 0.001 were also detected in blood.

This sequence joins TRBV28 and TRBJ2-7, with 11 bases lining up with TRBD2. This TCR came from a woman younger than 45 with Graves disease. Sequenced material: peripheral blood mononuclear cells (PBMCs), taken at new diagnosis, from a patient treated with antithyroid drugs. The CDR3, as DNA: TGTGCCAGCAGCAAATCCGGGACTAGCGGCCGAAGCTCCTACGAGCAGTACTTC. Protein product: CASSKSGTSGRSSYEQYF.